This T cell receptor (beta chain) stems from a study of T cells in women clearing cervical HPV infection. Study-wide background: HLA type could not be excluded as a confounder.

Regarding this clone: The read gets to within 3 residues of the CDR3 end, and the germline J gene fills in the rest.

Libraries were prepared by immunoSEQ multiplex PCR; TCRdb keeps only in-frame clonotypes and omits some of them. The sample shows around 31,000 clones, and about 18% sits with its ten largest clones. CDR3 length: 15 amino acids. Germline V gene lookup returns CDR1 SNHLY and CDR2 FYNNEI. V gave up 4 bases and J gave up 7 bases; unmatched junction bases: 7. The TCR was taken from a woman aged 18-70 years with a cervical HPV16 infection that either progressed to CIN3+ or cleared (not recorded which). J is TRBJ1-6 and V is TRBV2; 7 nucleotides line up with TRBD1. Specimen: blood buffy coat. The CDR3 reads CASSARVTGNSPLHF. Partial CDR3 DNA: TGTGCCAGCAGTGCGCGGGTGACAGGGAATTCACCC.